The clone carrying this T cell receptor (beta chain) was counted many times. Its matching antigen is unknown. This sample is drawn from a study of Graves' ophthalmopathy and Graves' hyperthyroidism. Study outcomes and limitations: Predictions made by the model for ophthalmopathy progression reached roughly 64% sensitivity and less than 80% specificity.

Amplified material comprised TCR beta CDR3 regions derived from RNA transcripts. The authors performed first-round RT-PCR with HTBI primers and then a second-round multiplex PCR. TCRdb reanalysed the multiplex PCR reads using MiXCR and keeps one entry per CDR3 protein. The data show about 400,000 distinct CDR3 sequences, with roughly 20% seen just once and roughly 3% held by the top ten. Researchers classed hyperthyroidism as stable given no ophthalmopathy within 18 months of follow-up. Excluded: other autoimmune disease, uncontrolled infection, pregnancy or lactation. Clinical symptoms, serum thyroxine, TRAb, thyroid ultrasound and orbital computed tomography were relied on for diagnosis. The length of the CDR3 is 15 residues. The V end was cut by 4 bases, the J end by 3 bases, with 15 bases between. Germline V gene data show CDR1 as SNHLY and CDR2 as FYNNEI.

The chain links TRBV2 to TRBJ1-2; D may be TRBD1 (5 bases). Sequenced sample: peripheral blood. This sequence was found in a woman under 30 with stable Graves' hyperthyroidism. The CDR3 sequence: CASSGSQVGDYGYTF. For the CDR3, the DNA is TGTGCCAGCAGTGGCTCCCAGGTGGGGGACTATGGCTACACCTTC.